This T cell receptor beta chain appears in the sequencing data of a study of T cell repertoires in cytomegalovirus infection. Background on the study: Public TCR beta signatures marked donors with CMV infection and the matching HLA. Study-wide points: Using cumulative public TCR beta family frequency, the authors identified those who carried CMV together with the relevant HLA. The response measured ex vivo was dominated by TCR beta clonotypes (HLA-C-restricted and CMV-specific).

In this sample, this clonotype turned up many times. Its specificity is unknown. TCRdb reanalysed the reads using MiXCR and keeps one entry per CDR3 protein. Of under 300,000 distinct CDR3 sequences in the sample, over 15% were seen once. Sequences were obtained from CD8+ T cells from PBMCs. The sequence came from a human donor in good health (CMV status not recorded). Some clones in this sample may be carry-over from other donors' samples.

Written as DNA, the CDR3 is TGTGCCAGCAGCTTAGTAGGGAGCTCCTACAATGAGCAGTTCTTC. The encoded protein is CASSLVGSSYNEQFF. The rearrangement links TRBV7-8 to TRBJ2-1; possible D gene TRBD2, 5 bases. The CDR3 runs to 15 residues. Trimming pared 1 base from V and 0 bases from J, leaving 7 bases between. Per germline, CDR1 SGHVS and CDR2 FQNEAQ. Combining the CDR3 with reference TRBV7-8 and TRBJ2-1 gives the whole variable domain GAGVSQSPRYKVAKRGQDVALRCDPISGHVSLFWYQQALGQGPEFLTYFQNEAQLDKSGLPSDRFFAERPEGSVSTLKIQRTQQEDSAVYLCASSLVGSSYNEQFFGPGTRLTVL.